This TCR beta chain originates from a study of response to subunit inactivated influenza vaccine. Study observations and caveats: After each seasonal influenza vaccination, few new T cells are recruited, the authors suggested.

As for this clonotype: What it binds is unknown.

Germline CDR1 SGHRS, CDR2 YFSETQ. V gave up 6 bases and J gave up 6 bases, with 13 bases separating them. The CDR3 extends over 12 amino acids. TCRdb independently ran MiXCR on the RT-PCR reads; one entry per CDR3 protein. The table includes more than 550,000 distinct CDR3 sequences, 10% to 15% detected once. This rearrangement joins TRBV5-1 to TRBJ2-7; D might be TRBD2 (5 bases). The sequence derives from a man in his forties or fifties who received an inactivated influenza vaccine. Sequences were derived from PBMCs from blood, sampled on the day of vaccination. CDR3 protein: CASNTGIGEQYF. The CDR3 region has the DNA TGCGCCAGCAACACGGGGATCGGCGAGCAGTACTTC.